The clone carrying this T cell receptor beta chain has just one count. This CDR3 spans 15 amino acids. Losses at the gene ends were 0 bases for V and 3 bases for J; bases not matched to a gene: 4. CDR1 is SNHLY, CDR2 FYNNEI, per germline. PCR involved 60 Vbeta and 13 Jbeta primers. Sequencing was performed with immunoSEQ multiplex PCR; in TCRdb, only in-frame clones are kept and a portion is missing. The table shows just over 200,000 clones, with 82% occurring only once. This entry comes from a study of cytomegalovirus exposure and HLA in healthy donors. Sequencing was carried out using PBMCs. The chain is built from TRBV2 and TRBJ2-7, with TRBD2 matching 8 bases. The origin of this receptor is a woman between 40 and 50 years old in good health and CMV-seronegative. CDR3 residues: CASSEARTSFYEQYF. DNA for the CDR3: TGTGCCAGCAGTGAAGCGAGGACTAGCTTCTACGAGCAGTACTTC.